This TCR beta chain comes out of a study of T cell changes during pregnancy in multiple sclerosis. From germline, CDR1 is LNHDA and CDR2 SQIVND (reference sequence). Trimming pared 5 bases from V and 3 bases from J, leaving 17 bases between. This CDR3 has 16 residues. Sequencing used immunoSEQ multiplex PCR; TCRdb keeps in-frame clones, though not all of them. Of around 52,000 clones in the sample, approximately 90% were seen once. The sequence was obtained from a female donor with multiple sclerosis, enrolled in a pregnancy study. Sample: CD4+ T cells from peripheral blood mononuclear cells, taken in the second trimester of pregnancy. V usage is TRBV19 and J usage is TRBJ1-5; tentatively, D is TRBD1 (6 bases). The CDR3 coding sequence is TGTGCCAGTAGTCGCCGTCCCGGGACAATCAATCAGCCCCAGCATTTT. Protein product: CASSRRPGTINQPQHF.